The rows below give T cell receptor beta chains drawn from one sample of a study of CD8+ T cells in alopecia areata. TCRdb keeps only in-frame clones here, not all; method: immunoSEQ multiplex PCR. The sample holds roughly 230,000 clones, roughly 44% seen once. The starting material was CD4+ T cells sorted from blood, obtained around week 37, from a patient treated with tofacitinib. These receptor sequences come from a human donor with alopecia areata. The CDR3 runs from the conserved cysteine through the conserved F or W. D genes are given only for firm matches. Expanded clones get a size class; other rows say once, few or many, or leave the size out.

d_call: .; v_call: TRBV5-6; j_call: TRBJ2-7; clone_size: .; cdr3_aa: CASSYPVGEQYF; cdr3_nt: TGTGCCAGCAGTTATCCAGTGGGCGAGCAGTACTTC
d_call: TRBD1; v_call: TRBV29-1; j_call: TRBJ2-5; clone_size: few; cdr3_aa: CSVEKGSGGRLETQYF; cdr3_nt: TGCAGCGTTGAAAAAGGGTCAGGGGGCCGTCTGGAGACCCAGTACTTC
d_call: .; v_call: TRBV14; j_call: TRBJ1-1; clone_size: .; cdr3_aa: CASSLGTPYMNTEAFF; cdr3_nt: TGTGCCAGCAGCCTCGGAACCCCGTACATGAACACTGAAGCTTTCTTT
d_call: .; v_call: TRBV5-1; j_call: TRBJ2-1; clone_size: .; cdr3_aa: CASRGESVNEQFF; cdr3_nt: TGCGCCAGCAGGGGTGAGTCCGTCAATGAGCAGTTCTTC
d_call: .; v_call: TRBV5-1; j_call: TRBJ1-1; clone_size: .; cdr3_aa: CASSFGGNTEAFF; cdr3_nt: TGCGCCAGCAGCTTCGGGGGCAACACTGAAGCTTTCTTT
d_call: .; v_call: TRBV10-3; j_call: TRBJ2-1; clone_size: few; cdr3_aa: CAIEVRNEQFF; cdr3_nt: TGTGCCATCGAGGTGAGGAATGAGCAGTTCTTC
d_call: TRBD2; v_call: TRBV30; j_call: TRBJ2-3; clone_size: .; cdr3_aa: CAWEQTSGRRDTQYF; cdr3_nt: TGTGCCTGGGAGCAGACTAGCGGGAGGCGCGATACGCAGTATTTT
d_call: .; v_call: TRBV7-2; j_call: TRBJ2-7; clone_size: few; cdr3_aa: CASSPRVSNEQYF; cdr3_nt: TGTGCCAGCAGCCCCCGTGTGTCAAACGAGCAGTACTTC
d_call: TRBD1; v_call: TRBV29-1; j_call: TRBJ2-4; clone_size: .; cdr3_aa: CSVEDEETGNIQYF; cdr3_nt: TGCAGCGTTGAAGATGAGGAGACAGGGAACATTCAGTACTTC
d_call: TRBD1; v_call: TRBV7-2; j_call: TRBJ2-7; clone_size: .; cdr3_aa: CASSLWIQGTEQYF; cdr3_nt: TGTGCCAGCAGCTTATGGATACAGGGGACCGAGCAGTACTTC
d_call: .; v_call: TRBV19; j_call: TRBJ2-3; clone_size: few; cdr3_aa: CASSPLGRGGADTQYF; cdr3_nt: TGTGCCAGTAGTCCCCTCGGCAGGGGGGGAGCAGATACGCAGTATTTT
d_call: TRBD1; v_call: TRBV10-3; j_call: TRBJ1-5; clone_size: few; cdr3_aa: CAISDRGYQPQHF; cdr3_nt: TGTGCCATCAGCGACAGGGGATATCAGCCCCAGCATTTT
d_call: TRBD2; v_call: TRBV6-5; j_call: TRBJ2-1; clone_size: .; cdr3_aa: CASREAGGQFF; cdr3_nt: TGTGCCAGCAGAGAAGCGGGAGGGCAATTCTTC
d_call: TRBD1; v_call: TRBV14; j_call: TRBJ2-3; clone_size: .; cdr3_aa: CASSPRDSPTDTQYF; cdr3_nt: TGTGCCAGCAGCCCCCGGGACAGCCCCACAGATACGCAGTATTTT
d_call: .; v_call: TRBV11-2; j_call: TRBJ2-5; clone_size: few; cdr3_aa: CASSLGETQYF; cdr3_nt: TGTGCCAGCAGCTTAGGCGAGACCCAGTACTTC
d_call: TRBD1; v_call: TRBV5-6; j_call: TRBJ2-3; clone_size: few; cdr3_aa: CASSWGQGFTDTQYF; cdr3_nt: TGTGCCAGCAGCTGGGGACAGGGATTCACAGATACGCAGTATTTT
d_call: TRBD1; v_call: TRBV29-1; j_call: TRBJ1-2; clone_size: .; cdr3_aa: CSGGDSRFIGYTF; cdr3_nt: TGCAGCGGAGGGGACAGTCGGTTTATCGGCTACACCTTC
d_call: .; v_call: TRBV6-6; j_call: TRBJ1-2; clone_size: .; cdr3_aa: CASSFPSTEANYGYTF; cdr3_nt: TGTGCCAGCAGTTTCCCCTCGACCGAAGCTAACTATGGCTACACCTTC
d_call: .; v_call: TRBV5-1; j_call: TRBJ1-5; clone_size: .; cdr3_aa: CASSLGGSNQPQHF; cdr3_nt: TGCGCCAGCAGCTTGGGGGGAAGCAATCAGCCCCAGCATTTT
d_call: TRBD1; v_call: TRBV6-5; j_call: TRBJ2-3; clone_size: .; cdr3_aa: CASSYSRDRGYTQYF; cdr3_nt: TGTGCCAGCAGTTACTCCCGGGACAGGGGATATACGCAGTATTTT
d_call: .; v_call: TRBV30; j_call: TRBJ1-2; clone_size: .; cdr3_aa: CAWGGSLNYGYTF; cdr3_nt: TGTGCCTGGGGTGGGTCCCTCAACTATGGCTACACCTTC
d_call: .; v_call: TRBV21-1; j_call: TRBJ2-1; clone_size: few; cdr3_aa: CASSKVGDTGVSGRARNEQFF; cdr3_nt: TGTGCCAGCAGCAAAGTGGGGGACACAGGAGTTAGCGGGAGGGCTAGGAATGAGCAGTTCTTC
d_call: TRBD1; v_call: TRBV5-1; j_call: TRBJ1-5; clone_size: few; cdr3_aa: CASSETGVGQPQHF; cdr3_nt: TGCGCCAGCAGCGAGACAGGGGTAGGACAGCCCCAGCATTTT
d_call: .; v_call: TRBV4-2; j_call: TRBJ2-3; clone_size: .; cdr3_aa: CASSPLSTDTQYF; cdr3_nt: TGTGCCAGCAGCCCCCTCAGCACAGATACGCAGTATTTT
d_call: .; v_call: TRBV7-2; j_call: TRBJ1-5; clone_size: .; cdr3_aa: CASSRDRNQPQHF; cdr3_nt: TGTGCCAGCAGCCGAGACAGAAATCAGCCCCAGCATTTT
d_call: TRBD2; v_call: TRBV30; j_call: TRBJ2-3; clone_size: once; cdr3_aa: CAWGNGRADTQYF; cdr3_nt: TGTGCCTGGGGGAACGGGAGGGCAGATACGCAGTATTTT
d_call: TRBD2; v_call: TRBV25-1; j_call: TRBJ2-1; clone_size: .; cdr3_aa: CASLIAGGNEQFF; cdr3_nt: TGTGCCAGCCTTATAGCGGGGGGTAATGAGCAGTTCTTC
d_call: TRBD2; v_call: TRBV7-3; j_call: TRBJ2-5; clone_size: .; cdr3_aa: CASSFSGSFETQYF; cdr3_nt: TGTGCCAGCAGCTTTAGCGGGAGTTTTGAGACCCAGTACTTC
d_call: TRBD2; v_call: TRBV30; j_call: TRBJ2-7; clone_size: few; cdr3_aa: CAWSVRLAGAYEQYF; cdr3_nt: TGTGCCTGGAGTGTCAGGCTAGCGGGAGCCTACGAGCAGTACTTC
d_call: .; v_call: TRBV7-9; j_call: TRBJ2-1; clone_size: .; cdr3_aa: CASSPGSRRTNEQFF; cdr3_nt: TGTGCCAGCAGCCCCGGCAGCCGACGGACCAATGAGCAGTTCTTC
d_call: .; v_call: TRBV2; j_call: TRBJ2-3; clone_size: .; cdr3_aa: CASDFTGRADTQYF; cdr3_nt: TGTGCCAGTGATTTCACAGGGAGAGCAGATACGCAGTATTTT
d_call: .; v_call: TRBV30; j_call: TRBJ1-1; clone_size: .; cdr3_aa: CAWSRTPGLEAFF; cdr3_nt: TGTGCCTGGAGTCGAACTCCGGGACTGGAAGCTTTCTTT
d_call: TRBD2; v_call: TRBV13; j_call: TRBJ2-4; clone_size: few; cdr3_aa: CASSLRAGGIGNIQYF; cdr3_nt: TGTGCCAGCAGCCTTAGGGCGGGGGGCATTGGAAACATTCAGTACTTC
d_call: .; v_call: TRBV7-2; j_call: TRBJ2-7; clone_size: .; cdr3_aa: CASSLAETGEQYF; cdr3_nt: TGTGCCAGCAGCTTGGCAGAGACGGGAGAGCAGTACTTC
d_call: .; v_call: TRBV15; j_call: TRBJ1-3; clone_size: .; cdr3_aa: CATGRGANGNTIYF; cdr3_nt: TGTGCCACCGGTCGAGGGGCGAATGGAAACACCATATATTTT
d_call: .; v_call: TRBV13; j_call: TRBJ2-5; clone_size: .; cdr3_aa: CASSFVVATQYF; cdr3_nt: TGTGCCAGCAGCTTCGTGGTTGCGACCCAGTACTTC
d_call: .; v_call: TRBV28; j_call: TRBJ2-3; clone_size: few; cdr3_aa: CASRSGTSTDTQYF; cdr3_nt: TGTGCCAGCAGGTCCGGGACCAGCACAGATACGCAGTATTTT
d_call: TRBD2; v_call: TRBV4-3; j_call: TRBJ2-1; clone_size: many; cdr3_aa: CASSQDISGGSSYNEQFF; cdr3_nt: TGCGCCAGCAGCCAAGATATATCTGGCGGGAGCTCCTACAATGAGCAGTTCTTC
d_call: .; v_call: TRBV27; j_call: TRBJ1-2; clone_size: few; cdr3_aa: CASTPSPRANYGYTF; cdr3_nt: TGTGCCAGCACCCCTTCGCCGAGGGCTAACTATGGCTACACCTTC
d_call: .; v_call: TRBV20-1; j_call: TRBJ1-2; clone_size: .; cdr3_aa: CSAEPDYTF; cdr3_nt: TGCAGTGCGGAACCAGACTACACCTTC
d_call: .; v_call: TRBV27; j_call: TRBJ2-7; clone_size: .; cdr3_aa: CASSLQGFSYEQYF; cdr3_nt: TGTGCCAGCAGTTTACAGGGATTTTCCTACGAGCAGTACTTC
d_call: .; v_call: TRBV28; j_call: TRBJ2-6; clone_size: .; cdr3_aa: CASSLADSGANVLTF; cdr3_nt: TGTGCCAGCAGTTTAGCCGATTCTGGGGCCAACGTCCTGACTTTC
d_call: TRBD1; v_call: TRBV2; j_call: TRBJ2-3; clone_size: few; cdr3_aa: CASSEVRTGGLDTQYF; cdr3_nt: TGTGCCAGCAGTGAGGTCAGGACAGGGGGCTTAGATACGCAGTATTTT
d_call: .; v_call: TRBV14; j_call: TRBJ2-5; clone_size: .; cdr3_aa: CASSQDLRETQYF; cdr3_nt: TGTGCCAGCAGCCAAGATCTTCGGGAGACCCAGTACTTC
d_call: .; v_call: TRBV7-2; j_call: TRBJ2-3; clone_size: few; cdr3_aa: CASSLMPSTDTQYF; cdr3_nt: TGTGCCAGCAGCTTAATGCCCTCCACAGATACGCAGTATTTT
d_call: .; v_call: TRBV6-1; j_call: TRBJ2-7; clone_size: .; cdr3_aa: CASSPGFHEQYF; cdr3_nt: TGTGCCAGCTCGCCCGGGTTCCACGAGCAGTACTTC
d_call: .; v_call: TRBV7-8; j_call: TRBJ2-6; clone_size: .; cdr3_aa: CASSQQVPGTSGANVLTF; cdr3_nt: TGTGCCAGCAGCCAGCAAGTCCCAGGGACCTCTGGGGCCAACGTCCTGACTTTC
d_call: TRBD1; v_call: TRBV10-3; j_call: TRBJ2-7; clone_size: .; cdr3_aa: CAISAMDRGSYEQYF; cdr3_nt: TGTGCCATCAGTGCCATGGACAGGGGATCCTACGAGCAGTACTTC
d_call: TRBD2; v_call: TRBV15; j_call: TRBJ2-4; clone_size: .; cdr3_aa: CATSRVLREGGVNIQYF; cdr3_nt: TGTGCCACCAGCAGAGTGTTGCGGGAGGGCGGGGTGAACATTCAGTACTTC
d_call: .; v_call: TRBV2; j_call: TRBJ2-5; clone_size: few; cdr3_aa: CASSEAGETQYF; cdr3_nt: TGTGCCAGCAGTGAAGCAGGAGAGACCCAGTACTTC